The 13 T cell receptor beta chains presented below share a single source sample, sequenced in a study of vaccination and CD4 T cells after COVID-19. Their antigen targets remain unknown. Treatment in this sample: roughly 10-day PBMC culture with coronavirus spike peptide pools or control peptides (ViraFEST assay). Oncomine TCR Beta short-read sequencing was applied to DNA from cultured CD4+ T cells. Each CDR3 protein gets one entry after TCRdb re-called the PCR reads with MiXCR. The sample yields 4,600 or so distinct CDR3 sequences, approximately 47% seen once. The sequencing sample was made of CD4+ T cells from blood, cultured in vitro. The receptors shown here come from a human donor who had recovered from COVID-19.

The table lists this clonotype with a few counts. The chain joins TRBV7-9 to TRBJ2-7; perhaps TRBD1 as D (6 bases). CDR1 is SEHNR, CDR2 FQNEAQ, per germline (reference sequence). Trimming removed 5 bases at V and 0 bases at J, with 11 bases between. The CDR3 runs to 14 residues. The CDR3 DNA sequence: TGTGCCAGCAGCCTGAGGACAGCCTCCTACGAGCAGTACTTC. Protein sequence: CASSLRTASYEQYF. Full variable domain (missing parts from reference TRBV7-9 and TRBJ2-7): DTGVSQNPRHKITKRGQNVTFRCDPISEHNRLYWYRQTLGQGPEFLTYFQNEAQLEKSRLLSDRFSAERPKGSFSTLEIQRTEQGDSAMYLCASSLRTASYEQYFGPGTRLTVT.

The chain combines TRBV7-8 with TRBJ1-5; D possibly corresponds to TRBD1 (5 bases). Germline CDR1 and CDR2: SGHVS and FQNEAQ. The CDR3 extends over 15 amino acids. V shed 2 bases and J shed 9 bases, with 17 bases lying between them. CDR3 protein: CASSLRAGGGVPQHF. The CDR3 nucleotides are TGTGCCAGCAGCTTACGGGCCGGAGGAGGGGTGCCCCAGCATTTT. The entire variable domain, with the rest obtained from reference TRBV7-8 and TRBJ1-5, is as follows: GAGVSQSPRYKVAKRGQDVALRCDPISGHVSLFWYQQALGQGPEFLTYFQNEAQLDKSGLPSDRFFAERPEGSVSTLKIQRTQQEDSAVYLCASSLRAGGGVPQHFGDGTRLSIL.

The gene calls are TRBV2 and TRBJ2-5; perhaps TRBD1 as D (8 bases). The CDR3 is 15 residues long. The ends were cut back, 7 bases at V and 5 bases at J, with 20 bases in the middle. The V gene's germline CDR1 is SNHLY and CDR2 FYNNEI. In DNA form, the CDR3 reads TGTGCCAGCACCGAACAACAGGGGGGGTCGGAGACCCAGTACTTC. Protein sequence: CASTEQQGGSETQYF.

This clonotype has a handful of counts. The rearrangement joins TRBV27 to TRBJ2-1, with 9 positions matching TRBD2. Germline CDR1 is MNHEY and CDR2 is SMNVEV (reference sequence). The V and J ends lost 7 bases and 7 bases, in that order; junction bases with no gene match: 20. The CDR3 has 18 residues. CDR3 sequence (DNA): TGTGCCAGCACTTCCATGACAGGGAACCTCCTAGCGGGAAATGAGCAGTTCTTC. Amino acid sequence: CASTSMTGNLLAGNEQFF.

This chain uses TRBV10-3 with TRBJ1-6, with a weak D call TRBD1 (5 bases). V was trimmed by 9 bases and J by 7 bases, leaving 22 bases between them. The germline gives CDR1 ENHRY, CDR2 SYGVKD. The CDR3 is made up of 16 amino acids. The CDR3 DNA reads as TGTGCCATTCGAGGTGAAGCGGGACTTAGAAATTCACCCCTCCACTTT. Translated: CAIRGEAGLRNSPLHF.

This clonotype appeared a few times. The chain carries TRBV12-3 or TRBV12-4 and TRBJ2-7, with D perhaps matching TRBD1 or TRBD2 (5 bases each). CDR3 size: 14 residues. With 6 bases removed from V and 3 bases from J, the gap between germline ends came to 15 bases. This CDR3 reads CASSYSGLYYEQYF. The CDR3 DNA reads TGTGCCAGCAGCTACTCGGGGCTCTACTACGAGCAGTACTTC.

The V and J genes are TRBV7-2 and TRBJ2-7, with D perhaps TRBD1 or TRBD2 (7 bases each). This CDR3 has 14 amino acids. V lost 6 bases and J 9 bases, leaving 21 bases between the germline ends. Per the germline V gene, CDR1 is SGHTA and CDR2 is FQGNSA. CDR3 sequence (DNA): TGTGCCAGCAGTCCCAGGGGGGGGACTATCGTGCAGTACTTC. This encodes CASSPRGGTIVQYF.

This chain links TRBV11-3 with TRBJ1-6; the D gene is possibly TRBD1 (5 bases). V was pared by 2 bases and J by 10 bases, with 9 bases between. The CDR3 has 13 amino acids. Germline CDR1 and CDR2: SGHNT and YENEEA. CDR3 coding DNA: TGTGCCAGCAGCTTAACGAGGGGATCACCCCTCCACTTT. Amino acids: CASSLTRGSPLHF.

This sequence joins TRBV30 and TRBJ1-2; no definite D call. Germline V lookup: CDR1 GTSNPN, CDR2 SVGIG (reference sequence). The CDR3 sequence is 11 residues long. V was pared by 3 bases and J by 8 bases, with 10 bases between. The CDR3 DNA follows: TGTGCCTGGAGCTGGGGTGGCGGCTACACCTTC. Its translation: CAWSWGGGYTF.

DNA of the CDR3: TGTGCCAGTAAAAGAAAGGGCACAGATACGCAGTATTTT. It codes for CASKRKGTDTQYF. J is TRBJ2-3 and V is TRBV19; D is uncertain. Germline loops: CDR1 LNHDA, CDR2 SQIVND (reference sequence). CDR3 length: 13 residues. V shed 7 bases and J shed 1 base, with 9 bases lying between them.

The CDR3 here is CASSEDRGNEKLFF. CDR3 bases: TGTGCCAGCAGTGAGGACAGGGGGAATGAAAAACTGTTTTTT. The chain carries TRBV6-1 and TRBJ1-4; 10 bases align to TRBD1. V was clipped by 3 bases and J by 5 bases; unmatched bases: 0. Germline CDR1 is MNHNS and CDR2 is SASEGT. The CDR3 extends over 14 amino acids.

This clonotype was observed a few times. This chain joins TRBV2 and TRBJ1-3; D is unresolved. Germline loops: CDR1 SNHLY, CDR2 FYNNEI. V gave up 2 bases and J gave up 0 bases, with 11 bases separating them. This CDR3 is built from 16 residues. The CDR3 reads CASSENRAASGNTIYF. The CDR3 DNA sequence: TGTGCCAGCAGTGAAAATAGGGCAGCCTCTGGAAACACCATATATTTT.

The sample holds a few counts of this clonotype. V usage is TRBV10-3 and J usage is TRBJ2-3; 7 bases map to TRBD2. Germline values: CDR1 ENHRY, CDR2 SYGVKD. V shed 8 bases and J 9 bases; nucleotides not matched to a gene: 17. The CDR3 is 15 residues long. The CDR3, as DNA: TGTGCCATCGGCCCTCCCCTGCGGGAGTCGGAGACGCAGTATTTT. As protein: CAIGPPLRESETQYF.